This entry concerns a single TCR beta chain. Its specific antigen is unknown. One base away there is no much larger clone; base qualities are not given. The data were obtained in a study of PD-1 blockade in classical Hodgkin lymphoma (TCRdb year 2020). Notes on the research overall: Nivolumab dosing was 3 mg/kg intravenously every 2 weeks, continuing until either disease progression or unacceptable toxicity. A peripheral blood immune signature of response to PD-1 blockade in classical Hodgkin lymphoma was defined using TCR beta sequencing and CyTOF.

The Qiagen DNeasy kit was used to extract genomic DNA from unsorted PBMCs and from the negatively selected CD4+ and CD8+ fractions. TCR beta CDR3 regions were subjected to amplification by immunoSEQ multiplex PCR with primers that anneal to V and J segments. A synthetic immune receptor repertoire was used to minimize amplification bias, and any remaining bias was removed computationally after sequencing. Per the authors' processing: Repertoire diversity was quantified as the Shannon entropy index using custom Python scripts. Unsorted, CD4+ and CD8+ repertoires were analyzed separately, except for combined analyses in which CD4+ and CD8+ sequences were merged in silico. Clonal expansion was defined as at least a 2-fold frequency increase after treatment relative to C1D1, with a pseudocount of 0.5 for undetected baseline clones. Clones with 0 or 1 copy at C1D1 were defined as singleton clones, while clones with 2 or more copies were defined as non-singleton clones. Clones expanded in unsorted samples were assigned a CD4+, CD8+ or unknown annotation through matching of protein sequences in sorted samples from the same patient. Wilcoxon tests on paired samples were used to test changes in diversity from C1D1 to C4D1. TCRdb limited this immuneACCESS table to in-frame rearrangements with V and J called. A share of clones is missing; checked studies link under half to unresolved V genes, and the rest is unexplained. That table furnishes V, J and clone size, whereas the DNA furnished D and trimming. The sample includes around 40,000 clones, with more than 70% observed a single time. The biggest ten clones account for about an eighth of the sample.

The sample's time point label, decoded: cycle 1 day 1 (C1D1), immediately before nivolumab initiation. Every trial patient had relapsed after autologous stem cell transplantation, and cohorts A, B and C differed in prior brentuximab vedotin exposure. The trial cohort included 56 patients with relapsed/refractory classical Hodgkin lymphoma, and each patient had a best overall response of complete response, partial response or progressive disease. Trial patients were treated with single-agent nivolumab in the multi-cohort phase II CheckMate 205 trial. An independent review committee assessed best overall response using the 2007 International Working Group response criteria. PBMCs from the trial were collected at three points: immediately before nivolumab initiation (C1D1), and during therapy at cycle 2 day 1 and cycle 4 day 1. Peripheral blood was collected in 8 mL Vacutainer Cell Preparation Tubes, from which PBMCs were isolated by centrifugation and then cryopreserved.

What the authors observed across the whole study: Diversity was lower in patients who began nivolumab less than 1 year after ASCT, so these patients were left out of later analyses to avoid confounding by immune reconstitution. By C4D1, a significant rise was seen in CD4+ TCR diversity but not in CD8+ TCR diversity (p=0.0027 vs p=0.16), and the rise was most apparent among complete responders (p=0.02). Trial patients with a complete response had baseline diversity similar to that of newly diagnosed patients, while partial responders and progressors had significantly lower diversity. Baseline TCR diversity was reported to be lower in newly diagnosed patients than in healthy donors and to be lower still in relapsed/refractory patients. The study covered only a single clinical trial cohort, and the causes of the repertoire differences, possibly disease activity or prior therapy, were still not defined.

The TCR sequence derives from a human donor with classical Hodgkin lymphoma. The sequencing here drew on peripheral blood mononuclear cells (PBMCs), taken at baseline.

The CDR3 amino acid sequence is: CASTDPVEQRGSYEQYF. The DNA sequence reads TGTGCCAGCACTGACCCTGTAGAGCAGCGGGGGTCCTACGAGCAGTACTTC. Here the chain combines TRBV6-1 and TRBJ2-7; a stretch of 8 junction bases matches TRBD2. The CDR3 starts with the cysteine, ends with the phenylalanine, and has 17 residues. Of the read, only the CDR3 DNA is kept; its 51 bases are in frame from base 1. In the germline V gene, CDR1 corresponds to MNHNS and CDR2 to SASEGT. V lost 7 bases and J lost 1 base, and the count of bases not matched to a germline gene is 15.